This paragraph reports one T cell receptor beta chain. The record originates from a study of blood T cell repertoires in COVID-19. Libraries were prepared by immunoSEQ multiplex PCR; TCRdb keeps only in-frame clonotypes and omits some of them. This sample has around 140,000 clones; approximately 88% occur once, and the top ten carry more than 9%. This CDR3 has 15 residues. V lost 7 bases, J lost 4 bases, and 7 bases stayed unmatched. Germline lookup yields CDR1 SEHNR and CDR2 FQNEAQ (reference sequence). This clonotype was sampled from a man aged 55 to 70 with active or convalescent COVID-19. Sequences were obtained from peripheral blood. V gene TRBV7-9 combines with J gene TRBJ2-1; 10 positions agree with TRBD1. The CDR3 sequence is CASTRTGGRYNEQFF. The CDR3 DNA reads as TGTGCCAGCACCAGGACAGGGGGGAGATACAATGAGCAGTTCTTC.